Sequencing of this T cell receptor beta chain was carried out in a study of regulatory T cells in long-lasting Graves disease. This clonotype is a singleton in its sample. What it recognizes is unknown. The CDR3 spans 15 residues. Trimming removed 0 bases at V and 2 bases at J, with 11 bases between. Germline V CDR1 and CDR2: GTSNPN, SVGIG (reference sequence). Study-level findings and limits: Patients with persistent Graves' had lower TCR diversity than newly diagnosed patients.

Described time point: persistent/refractory GD, antithyroid drugs over 5 years with positive TRAb. PBMCs provided the RNA from which the TCR library was made. Libraries of TCR beta came from iRepertoire HTBI primers plus Arm-PCR of CDR3 regions. TCRdb independently ran MiXCR on the multiplex PCR reads; one entry per CDR3 protein. The sample records about 430,000 distinct CDR3 sequences, around 20% being singletons. The chain links TRBV30 to TRBJ1-5, with D possibly being TRBD1 (6 bases). The sequences come from peripheral blood mononuclear cells (PBMCs), collected when the disease was refractory, from a patient treated with antithyroid drugs. The clonotype was recovered from a female donor with Graves disease. This CDR3 is CAWSVAGGGNQPQHF. DNA for the CDR3: TGTGCCTGGAGTGTAGCCGGGGGCGGCAATCAGCCCCAGCATTTT.